This T cell receptor beta chain is from a study of T cell changes during pregnancy in multiple sclerosis. CDR3 length: 13 residues. Germline V lookup: CDR1 MNHNS, CDR2 SASEGT. The trim removed 8 bases at V and 5 bases at J, leaving 8 bases unmatched. Method: immunoSEQ multiplex PCR; TCRdb's copy keeps in-frame clones and lacks some. The profile shows some 61,000 clones, less than 95% of them singletons. The sequencing used peripheral blood, collected in the second trimester of pregnancy. The sequence came from a female donor with multiple sclerosis, enrolled in a pregnancy study. The V and J genes are TRBV6-1 and TRBJ1-1, with 7 positions matching TRBD1. The CDR3 spells CASDRAGETEAFF. The CDR3 nucleotides read TGTGCCAGCGACAGGGCTGGTGAAACTGAAGCTTTCTTT.